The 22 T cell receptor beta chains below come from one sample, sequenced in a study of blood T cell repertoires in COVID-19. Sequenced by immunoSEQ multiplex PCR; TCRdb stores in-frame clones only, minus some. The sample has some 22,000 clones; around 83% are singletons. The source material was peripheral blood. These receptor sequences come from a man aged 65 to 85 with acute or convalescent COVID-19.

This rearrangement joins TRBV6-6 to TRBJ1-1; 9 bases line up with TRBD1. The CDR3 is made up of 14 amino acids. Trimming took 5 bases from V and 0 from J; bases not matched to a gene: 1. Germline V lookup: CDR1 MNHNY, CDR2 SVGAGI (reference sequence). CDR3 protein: CASSRDRVNTEAFF. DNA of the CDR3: TGTGCCAGCAGTCGGGACAGGGTGAACACTGAAGCTTTCTTT.

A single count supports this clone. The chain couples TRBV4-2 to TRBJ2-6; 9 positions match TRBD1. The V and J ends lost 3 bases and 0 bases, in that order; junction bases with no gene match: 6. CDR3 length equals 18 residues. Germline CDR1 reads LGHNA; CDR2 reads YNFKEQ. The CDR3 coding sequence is TGTGCCAGCAGCCAGATGGGACAGGGTGTCTCTGGGGCCAACGTCCTGACTTTC. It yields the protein CASSQMGQGVSGANVLTF.

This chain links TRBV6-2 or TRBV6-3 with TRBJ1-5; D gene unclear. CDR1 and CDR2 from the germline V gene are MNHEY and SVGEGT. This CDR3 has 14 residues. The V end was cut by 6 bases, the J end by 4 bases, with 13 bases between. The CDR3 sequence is CASSRTSGNQPQHF. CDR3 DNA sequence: TGTGCCAGCAGCAGAACAAGCGGGAATCAGCCCCAGCATTTT.

The CDR3 DNA reads TGTGCCTGGAGTGTACATACCTATGGCTACACCTTC. Amino acids: CAWSVHTYGYTF. V usage is TRBV30 and J usage is TRBJ1-2; no definite D call. The germline CDR1 and CDR2 sequences are GTSNPN and SVGIG (reference sequence). Trimming left V 0 bases short and J 4 bases short, with 6 bases between. This CDR3 has 12 residues.

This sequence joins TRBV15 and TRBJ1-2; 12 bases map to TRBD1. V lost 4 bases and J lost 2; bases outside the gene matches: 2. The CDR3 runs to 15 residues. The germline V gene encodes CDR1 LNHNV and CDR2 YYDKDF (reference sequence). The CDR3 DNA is TGTGCCACCAGCAAGGGACAGGGGGCGAACTATGGCTACACCTTC. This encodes CATSKGQGANYGYTF.

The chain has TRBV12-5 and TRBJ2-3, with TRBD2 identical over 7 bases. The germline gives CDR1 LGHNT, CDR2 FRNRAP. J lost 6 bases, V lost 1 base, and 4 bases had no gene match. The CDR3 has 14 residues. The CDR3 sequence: CASGLGGSGDTQYF. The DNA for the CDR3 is TGTGCTAGTGGTTTGGGCGGGAGCGGGGATACGCAGTATTTT.

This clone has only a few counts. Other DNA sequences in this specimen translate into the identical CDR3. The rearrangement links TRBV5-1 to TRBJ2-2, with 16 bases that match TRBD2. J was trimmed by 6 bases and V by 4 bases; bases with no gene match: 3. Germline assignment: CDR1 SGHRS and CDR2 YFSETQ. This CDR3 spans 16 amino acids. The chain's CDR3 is CASSLGLAGGPGELFF. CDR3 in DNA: TGCGCCAGCAGCCTGGGACTAGCGGGGGGGCCCGGGGAGCTGTTTTTT.

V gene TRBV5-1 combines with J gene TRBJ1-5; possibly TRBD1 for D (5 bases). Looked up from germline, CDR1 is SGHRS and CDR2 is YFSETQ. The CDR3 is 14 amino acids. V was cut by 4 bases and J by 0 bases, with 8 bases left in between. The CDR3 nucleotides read TGCGCCAGCAGCCCAGACAGTAGCAATCAGCCCCAGCATTTT. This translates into CASSPDSSNQPQHF. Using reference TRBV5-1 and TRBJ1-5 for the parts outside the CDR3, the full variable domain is KAGVTQTPRYLIKTRGQQVTLSCSPISGHRSVSWYQQTPGQGLQFLFEYFSETQRNKGNFPGRFSGRQFSNSRSEMNVSTLELGDSALYLCASSPDSSNQPQHFGDGTRLSIL.

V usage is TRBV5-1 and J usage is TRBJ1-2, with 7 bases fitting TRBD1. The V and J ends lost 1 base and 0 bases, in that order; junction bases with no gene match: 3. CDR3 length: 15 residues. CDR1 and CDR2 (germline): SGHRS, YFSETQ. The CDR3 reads CASSLLQGANYGYTF. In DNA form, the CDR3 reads TGCGCCAGCAGCTTGCTGCAGGGGGCTAACTATGGCTACACCTTC.

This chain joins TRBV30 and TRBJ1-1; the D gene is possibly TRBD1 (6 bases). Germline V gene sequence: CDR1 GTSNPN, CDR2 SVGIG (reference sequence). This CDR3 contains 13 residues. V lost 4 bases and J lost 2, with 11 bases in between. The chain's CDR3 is CAWKTGRNTEAFF. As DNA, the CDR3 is TGTGCCTGGAAAACAGGGCGAAACACTGAAGCTTTCTTT.

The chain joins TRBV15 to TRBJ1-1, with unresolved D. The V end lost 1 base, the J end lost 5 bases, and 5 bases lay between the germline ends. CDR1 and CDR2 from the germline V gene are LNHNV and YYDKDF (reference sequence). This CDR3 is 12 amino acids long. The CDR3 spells CATSRVGTEAFF. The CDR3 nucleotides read TGTGCCACCAGCAGAGTCGGGACTGAAGCTTTCTTT. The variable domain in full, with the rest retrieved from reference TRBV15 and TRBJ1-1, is DAMVIQNPRYQVTQFGKPVTLSCSQTLNHNVMYWYQQKSSQAPKLLFHYYDKDFNNEADTPDNFQSRRPNTSFCFLDIRSPGLGDTAMYLCATSRVGTEAFFGQGTRLTVV.

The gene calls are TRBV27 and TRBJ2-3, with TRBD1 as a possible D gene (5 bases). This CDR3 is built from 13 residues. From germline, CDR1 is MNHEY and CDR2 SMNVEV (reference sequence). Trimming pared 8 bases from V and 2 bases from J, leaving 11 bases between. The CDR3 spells CASAGWVTDTQYF. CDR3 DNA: TGTGCCAGCGCAGGGTGGGTCACAGATACGCAGTATTTT.

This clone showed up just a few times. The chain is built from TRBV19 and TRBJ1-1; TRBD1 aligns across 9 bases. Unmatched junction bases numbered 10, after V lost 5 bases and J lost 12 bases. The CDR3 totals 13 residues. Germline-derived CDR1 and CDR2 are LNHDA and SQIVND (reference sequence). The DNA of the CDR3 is TGTGCCAGTAGTTACCGGGACAGGGATAAGACTTTCTTT. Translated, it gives CASSYRDRDKTFF.

This chain's CDR3 is CASSFRDALLADPSYEQYF. The CDR3 coding sequence is TGCGCCAGCAGCTTCCGGGACGCTCTCCTAGCGGACCCCTCCTACGAGCAGTACTTC. The chain combines TRBV5-1 with TRBJ2-7; 7 bases match TRBD2. CDR1 is SGHRS, CDR2 YFSETQ, per germline. The CDR3 is 19 residues long. V was pared by 2 bases and J by 0 bases, with 17 bases of the junction left unmatched.

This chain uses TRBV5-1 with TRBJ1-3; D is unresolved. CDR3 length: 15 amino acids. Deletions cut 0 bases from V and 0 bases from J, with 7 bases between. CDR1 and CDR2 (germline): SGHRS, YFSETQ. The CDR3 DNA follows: TGCGCCAGCAGCTTGGCCGCGAGCTCTGGAAACACCATATATTTT. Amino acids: CASSLAASSGNTIYF.

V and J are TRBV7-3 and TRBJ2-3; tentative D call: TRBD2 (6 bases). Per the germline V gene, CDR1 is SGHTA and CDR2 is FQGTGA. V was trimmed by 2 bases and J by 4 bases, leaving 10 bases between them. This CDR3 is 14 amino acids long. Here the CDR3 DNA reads TGTGCCAGCAGCTTAGGGAGGAGCCCAGATACGCAGTATTTT. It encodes CASSLGRSPDTQYF.

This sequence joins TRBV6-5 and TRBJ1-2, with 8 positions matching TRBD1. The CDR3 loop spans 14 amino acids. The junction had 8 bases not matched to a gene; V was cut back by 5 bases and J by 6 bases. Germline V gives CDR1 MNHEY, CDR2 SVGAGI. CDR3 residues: CASSPQDRVDGYTF. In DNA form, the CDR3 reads TGTGCCAGCAGTCCACAGGACAGGGTGGATGGCTACACCTTC.

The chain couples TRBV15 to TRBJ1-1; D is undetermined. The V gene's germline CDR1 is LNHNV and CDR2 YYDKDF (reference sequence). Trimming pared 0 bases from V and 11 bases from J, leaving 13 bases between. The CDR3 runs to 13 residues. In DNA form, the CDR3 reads TGTGCCACCAGCAGAGAGAGGGCCCAGAGGGCTTTCTTT. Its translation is CATSRERAQRAFF.

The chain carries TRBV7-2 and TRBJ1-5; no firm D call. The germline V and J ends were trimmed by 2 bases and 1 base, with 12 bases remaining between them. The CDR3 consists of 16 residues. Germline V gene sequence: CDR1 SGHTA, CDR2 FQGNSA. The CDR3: CASSLSGGFSNQPQHF. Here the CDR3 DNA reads TGTGCCAGCAGCTTAAGCGGCGGGTTCAGCAATCAGCCCCAGCATTTT.

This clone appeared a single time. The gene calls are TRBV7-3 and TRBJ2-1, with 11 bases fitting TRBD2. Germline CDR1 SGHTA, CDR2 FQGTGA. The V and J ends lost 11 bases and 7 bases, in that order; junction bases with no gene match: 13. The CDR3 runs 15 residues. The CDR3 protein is CASSLQTSGINEQFF. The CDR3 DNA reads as TGTGCCTCCTCTCTGCAGACTAGCGGGATTAATGAGCAGTTCTTC.

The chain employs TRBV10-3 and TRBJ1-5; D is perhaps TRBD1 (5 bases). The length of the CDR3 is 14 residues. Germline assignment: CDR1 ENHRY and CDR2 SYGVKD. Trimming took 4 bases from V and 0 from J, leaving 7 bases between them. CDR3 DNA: TGTGCCATCAGTGTGACAGATAGCAATCAGCCCCAGCATTTT. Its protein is CAISVTDSNQPQHF.

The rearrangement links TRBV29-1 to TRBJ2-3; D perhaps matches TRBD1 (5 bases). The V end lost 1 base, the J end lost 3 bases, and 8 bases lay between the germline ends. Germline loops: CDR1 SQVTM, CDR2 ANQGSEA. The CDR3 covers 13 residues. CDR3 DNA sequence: TGCAGCGTTGAAGCGGACATGACAGATACGCAGTATTTT. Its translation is CSVEADMTDTQYF.